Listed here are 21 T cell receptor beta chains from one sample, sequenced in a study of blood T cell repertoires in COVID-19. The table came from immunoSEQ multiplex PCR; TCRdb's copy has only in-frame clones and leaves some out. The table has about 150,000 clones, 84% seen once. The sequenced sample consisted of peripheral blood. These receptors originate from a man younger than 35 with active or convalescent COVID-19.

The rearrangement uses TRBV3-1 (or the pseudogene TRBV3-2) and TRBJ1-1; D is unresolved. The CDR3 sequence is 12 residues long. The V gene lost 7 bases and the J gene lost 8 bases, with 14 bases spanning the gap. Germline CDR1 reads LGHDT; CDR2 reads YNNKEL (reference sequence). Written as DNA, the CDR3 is TGTGCCAGCACCACTAGCGAGTCAGAAGCTTTCTTT. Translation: CASTTSESEAFF.

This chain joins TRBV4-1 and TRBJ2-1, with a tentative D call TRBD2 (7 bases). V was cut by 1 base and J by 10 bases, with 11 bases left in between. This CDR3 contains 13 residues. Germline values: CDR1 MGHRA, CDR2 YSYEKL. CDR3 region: CASSQGEGGEQFF. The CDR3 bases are TGCGCCAGCAGCCAAGGCGAGGGGGGGGAGCAGTTCTTC.

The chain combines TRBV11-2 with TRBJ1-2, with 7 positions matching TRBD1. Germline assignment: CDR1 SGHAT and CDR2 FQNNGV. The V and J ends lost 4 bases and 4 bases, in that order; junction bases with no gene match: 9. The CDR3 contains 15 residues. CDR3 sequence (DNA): TGTGCCAGCAGCTCCCAGACGACAGGGAGCTATGGCTACACCTTC. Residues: CASSSQTTGSYGYTF.

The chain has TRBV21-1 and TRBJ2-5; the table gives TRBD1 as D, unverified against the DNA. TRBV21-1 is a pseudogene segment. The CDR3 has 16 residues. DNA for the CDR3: TGTGCCAGCAACCGATGCGATTCAGGGGGCCGGGAGACCCAGTACTTC. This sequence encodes CASNRCDSGGRETQYF.

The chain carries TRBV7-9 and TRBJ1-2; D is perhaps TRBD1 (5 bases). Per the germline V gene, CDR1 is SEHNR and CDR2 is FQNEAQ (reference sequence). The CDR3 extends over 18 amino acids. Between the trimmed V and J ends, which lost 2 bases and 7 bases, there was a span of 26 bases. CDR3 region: CASSLKRASGQGLFGYTF. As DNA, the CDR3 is TGTGCCAGCAGCTTAAAGAGGGCCAGTGGTCAGGGACTTTTTGGCTACACCTTC.

As DNA, the CDR3 is TGTGCCATCCAGAGGGCAGAGAGCTATGGCTACACCTTC. Protein product: CAIQRAESYGYTF. V usage is TRBV10-3 and J usage is TRBJ1-2; D unresolved. The ends were cut back, 8 bases at V and 4 bases at J, with 14 bases in the middle. CDR1 is ENHRY and CDR2 is SYGVKD in the germline V gene. CDR3 length: 13 amino acids.

CDR3 DNA: TGCGCCAGCAGCCCCGGGACTAGAACGGAGCAGTACTTC. This gives the protein CASSPGTRTEQYF. This chain uses TRBV5-1 with TRBJ2-7, with 8 bases lining up with TRBD2. The ends lost 4 bases at V and 7 bases at J; junction bases unmatched: 7. Germline V gene data show CDR1 as SGHRS and CDR2 as YFSETQ. CDR3 size: 13 residues.

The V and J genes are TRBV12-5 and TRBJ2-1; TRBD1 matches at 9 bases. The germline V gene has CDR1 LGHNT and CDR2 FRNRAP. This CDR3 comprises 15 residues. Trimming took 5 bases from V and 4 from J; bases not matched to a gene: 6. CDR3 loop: CASGTGTGPYNEQFF. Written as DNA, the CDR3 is TGTGCTAGTGGTACCGGGACAGGGCCATACAATGAGCAGTTCTTC.

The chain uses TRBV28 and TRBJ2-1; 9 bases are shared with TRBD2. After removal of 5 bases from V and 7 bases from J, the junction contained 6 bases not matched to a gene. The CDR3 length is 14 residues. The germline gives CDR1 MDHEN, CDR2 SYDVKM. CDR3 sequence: CASSETSGENEQFF. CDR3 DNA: TGTGCCAGCAGTGAGACTAGCGGAGAGAATGAGCAGTTCTTC.

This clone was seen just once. CDR3 residues: CASSVDHREMNTEAFF. In nucleotides, the CDR3 is TGTGCCAGCAGCGTAGATCACAGAGAAATGAACACTGAAGCTTTCTTT. The chain carries TRBV9 and TRBJ1-1; D remains ambiguous. Germline lookup yields CDR1 SGDLS and CDR2 YYNGEE. Trimming shortened V by 0 bases and J by 0 bases, and 12 bases separated the two germline ends. The CDR3 sequence is 16 residues long.

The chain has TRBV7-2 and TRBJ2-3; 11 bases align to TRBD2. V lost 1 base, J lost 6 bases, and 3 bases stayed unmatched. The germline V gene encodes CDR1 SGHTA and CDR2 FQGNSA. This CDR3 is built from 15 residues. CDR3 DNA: TGTGCCAGCAGCTTAGTGGCTAGCGGGGGGGATACGCAGTATTTT. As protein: CASSLVASGGDTQYF.

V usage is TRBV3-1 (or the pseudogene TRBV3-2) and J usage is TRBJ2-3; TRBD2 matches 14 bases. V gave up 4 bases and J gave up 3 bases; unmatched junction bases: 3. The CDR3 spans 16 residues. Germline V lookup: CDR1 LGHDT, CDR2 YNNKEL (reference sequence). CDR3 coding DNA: TGTGCCAGCAGCCTTGGGACTAGCGGGAGAACAGATACGCAGTATTTT. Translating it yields CASSLGTSGRTDTQYF.

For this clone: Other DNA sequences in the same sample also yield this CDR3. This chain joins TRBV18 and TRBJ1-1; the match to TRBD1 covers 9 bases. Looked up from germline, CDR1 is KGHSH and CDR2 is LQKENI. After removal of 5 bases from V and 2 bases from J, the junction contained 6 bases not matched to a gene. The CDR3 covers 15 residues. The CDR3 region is CASSLRTGDNTEAFF. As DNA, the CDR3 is TGTGCCAGCTCATTAAGGACAGGGGACAACACTGAAGCTTTCTTT.

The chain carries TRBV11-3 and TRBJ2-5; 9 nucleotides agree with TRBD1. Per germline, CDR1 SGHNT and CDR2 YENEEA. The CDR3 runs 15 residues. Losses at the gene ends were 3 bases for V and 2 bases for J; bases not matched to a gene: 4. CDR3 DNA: TGTGCCAGCAGCTTCGGGACAGGGTCACAAGAGACCCAGTACTTC. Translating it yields CASSFGTGSQETQYF.

CDR3 in DNA: TGTGCCAGCAGCTGGTCGTCGGGGAATGAAAAACTGTTTTTT. As protein: CASSWSSGNEKLFF. The chain uses TRBV7-9 and TRBJ1-4; D unclear. V lost 4 bases to trimming and J lost 5 bases, with 11 bases between them. In germline, CDR1 is SEHNR, CDR2 FQNEAQ (reference sequence). The CDR3 is 14 amino acids.

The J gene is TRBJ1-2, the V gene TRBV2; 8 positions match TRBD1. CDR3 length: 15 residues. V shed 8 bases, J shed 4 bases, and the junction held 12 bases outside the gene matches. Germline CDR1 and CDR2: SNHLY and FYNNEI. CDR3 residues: CASFRLRTGLYGYTF. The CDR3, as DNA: TGTGCCAGCTTCCGACTCAGGACAGGGCTCTATGGCTACACCTTC.

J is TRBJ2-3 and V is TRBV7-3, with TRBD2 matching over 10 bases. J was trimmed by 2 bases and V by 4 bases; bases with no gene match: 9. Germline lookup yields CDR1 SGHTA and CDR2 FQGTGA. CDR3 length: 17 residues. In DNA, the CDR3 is TGTGCCAGCAGCTCTAGGATAGCGGGAGGCCCCACAGATACGCAGTATTTT. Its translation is CASSSRIAGGPTDTQYF.

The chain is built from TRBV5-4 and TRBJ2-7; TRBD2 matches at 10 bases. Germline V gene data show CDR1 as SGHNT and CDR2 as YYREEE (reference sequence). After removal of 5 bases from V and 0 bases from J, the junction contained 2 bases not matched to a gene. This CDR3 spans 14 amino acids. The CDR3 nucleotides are TGTGCCAGCAGGTTAGCGGGGGGCTCCTACGAGCAGTACTTC. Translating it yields CASRLAGGSYEQYF.

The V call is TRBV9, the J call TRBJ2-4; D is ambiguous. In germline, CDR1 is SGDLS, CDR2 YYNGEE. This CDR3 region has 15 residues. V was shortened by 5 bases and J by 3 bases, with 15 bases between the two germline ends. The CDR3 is CASRDPVPGKNIQYF. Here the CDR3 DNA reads TGTGCCAGCAGAGACCCCGTCCCGGGCAAAAACATTCAGTACTTC.

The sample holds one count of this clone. The CDR3 here is CASSFAGAGGPKGNEQFF. CDR3 in DNA: TGTGCCAGCAGCTTTGCGGGTGCGGGAGGGCCAAAGGGGAATGAGCAGTTCTTC. The chain carries TRBV12-1 and TRBJ2-1; the table calls TRBD2, which could not be checked here. TRBV12-1 represents a pseudogene. The length of the CDR3 is 18 residues.

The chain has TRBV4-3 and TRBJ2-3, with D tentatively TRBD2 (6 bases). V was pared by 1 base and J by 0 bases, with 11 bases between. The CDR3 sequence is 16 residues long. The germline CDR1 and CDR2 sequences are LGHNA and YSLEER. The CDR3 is CASSQGALASTDTQYF. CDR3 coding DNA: TGCGCCAGCAGCCAAGGTGCGCTAGCGAGCACAGATACGCAGTATTTT.